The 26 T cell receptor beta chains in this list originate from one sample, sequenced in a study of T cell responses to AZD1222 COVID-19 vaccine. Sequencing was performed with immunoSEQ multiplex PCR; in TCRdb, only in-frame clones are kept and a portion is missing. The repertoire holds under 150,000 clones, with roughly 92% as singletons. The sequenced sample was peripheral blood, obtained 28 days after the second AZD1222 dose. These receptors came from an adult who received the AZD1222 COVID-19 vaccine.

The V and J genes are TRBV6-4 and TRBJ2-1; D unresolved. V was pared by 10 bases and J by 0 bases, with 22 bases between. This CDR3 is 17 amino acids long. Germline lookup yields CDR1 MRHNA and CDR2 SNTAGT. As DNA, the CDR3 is TGTGCCAACAAAGATAGAGATACAGAGTCCTCCTACAATGAGCAGTTCTTC. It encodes CANKDRDTESSYNEQFF.

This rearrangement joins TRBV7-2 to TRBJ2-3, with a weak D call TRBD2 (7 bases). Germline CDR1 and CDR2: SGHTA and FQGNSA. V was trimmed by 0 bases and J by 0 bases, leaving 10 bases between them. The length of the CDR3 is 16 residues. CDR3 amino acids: CASSLAGGVSTDTQYF. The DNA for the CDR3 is TGTGCCAGCAGCTTAGCAGGGGGGGTTAGCACAGATACGCAGTATTTT.

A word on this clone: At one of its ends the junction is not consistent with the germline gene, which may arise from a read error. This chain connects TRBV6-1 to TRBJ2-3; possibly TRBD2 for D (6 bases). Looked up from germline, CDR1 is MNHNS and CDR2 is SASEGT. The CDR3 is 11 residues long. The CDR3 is CASSDWDSSNF. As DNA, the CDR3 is TGTGCCAGCAGTGATTGGGACTCGTCCAACTTT.

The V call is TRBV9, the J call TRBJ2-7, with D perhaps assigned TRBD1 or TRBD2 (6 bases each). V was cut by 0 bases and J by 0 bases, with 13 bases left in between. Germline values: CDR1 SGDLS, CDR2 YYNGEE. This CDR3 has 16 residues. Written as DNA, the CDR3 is TGTGCCAGCAGCGTAGCTCCCGGGGGCTCCTCCTACGAGCAGTACTTC. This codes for CASSVAPGGSSYEQYF.

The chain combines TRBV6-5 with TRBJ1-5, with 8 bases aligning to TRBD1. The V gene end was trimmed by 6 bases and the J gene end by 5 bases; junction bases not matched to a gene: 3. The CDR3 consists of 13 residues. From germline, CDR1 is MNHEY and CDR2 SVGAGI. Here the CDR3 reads CASSQDRDQPQHF. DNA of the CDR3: TGTGCCAGCAGCCAGGACAGGGATCAGCCCCAGCATTTT.

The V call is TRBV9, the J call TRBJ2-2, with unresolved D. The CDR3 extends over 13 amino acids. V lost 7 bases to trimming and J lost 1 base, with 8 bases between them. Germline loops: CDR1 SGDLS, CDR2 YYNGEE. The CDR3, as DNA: TGTGCCAGCTGCGACTGGAACACCGGGGAGCTGTTTTTT. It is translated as CASCDWNTGELFF. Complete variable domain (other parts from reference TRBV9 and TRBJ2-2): DSGVTQTPKHLITATGQRVTLRCSPRSGDLSVYWYQQSLDQGLQFLIQYYNGEERAKGNILERFSAQQFPDLHSELNLSSLELGDSALYFCASCDWNTGELFFGEGSRLTVL.

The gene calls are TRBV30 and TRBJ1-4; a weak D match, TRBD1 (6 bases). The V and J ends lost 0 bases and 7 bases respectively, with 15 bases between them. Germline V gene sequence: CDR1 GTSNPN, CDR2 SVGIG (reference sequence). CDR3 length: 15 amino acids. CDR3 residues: CAWSVGTGRIEKLFF. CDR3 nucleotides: TGTGCCTGGAGTGTAGGAACAGGGAGGATTGAAAAACTGTTTTTT.

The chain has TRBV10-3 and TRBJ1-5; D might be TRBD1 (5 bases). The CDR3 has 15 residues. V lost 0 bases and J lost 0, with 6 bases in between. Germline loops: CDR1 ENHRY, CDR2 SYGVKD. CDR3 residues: CAISESGVSNQPQHF. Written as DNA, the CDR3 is TGTGCCATCAGTGAGTCAGGGGTTAGCAATCAGCCCCAGCATTTT.

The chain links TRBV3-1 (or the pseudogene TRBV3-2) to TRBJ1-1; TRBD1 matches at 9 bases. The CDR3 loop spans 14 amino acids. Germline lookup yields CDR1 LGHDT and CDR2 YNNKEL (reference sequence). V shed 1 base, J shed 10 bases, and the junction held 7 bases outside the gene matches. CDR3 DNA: TGTGCCAGCAGCCAAGGTCCGGGACAGGGCAGAGCTTTCTTT. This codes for CASSQGPGQGRAFF.

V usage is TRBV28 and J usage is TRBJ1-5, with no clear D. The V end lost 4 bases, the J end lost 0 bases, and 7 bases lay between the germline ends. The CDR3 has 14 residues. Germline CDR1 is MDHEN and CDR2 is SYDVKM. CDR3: CASSSPYSNQPQHF. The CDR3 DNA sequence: TGTGCCAGCAGTTCGCCATATAGCAATCAGCCCCAGCATTTT.

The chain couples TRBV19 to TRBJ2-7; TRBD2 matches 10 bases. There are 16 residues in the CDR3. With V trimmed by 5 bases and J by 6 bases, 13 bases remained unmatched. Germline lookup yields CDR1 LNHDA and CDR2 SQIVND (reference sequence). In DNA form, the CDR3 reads TGTGCCAGTAGTCCGAGAGGCCTAGCGGGAGAGGGCGAGCAGTACTTC. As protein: CASSPRGLAGEGEQYF.

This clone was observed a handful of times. The CDR3 is CASSLPDKTMKQFF. The DNA of the CDR3 is TGTGCCAGCAGCTTACCGGACAAGACAATGAAGCAGTTCTTC. V and J are TRBV7-2 and TRBJ2-1, with D perhaps matching TRBD1 (5 bases). The V and J ends lost 2 bases and 11 bases respectively, with 16 bases between them. Germline V CDR1 and CDR2: SGHTA, FQGNSA. There are 14 residues in the CDR3. Looking up the rest from reference TRBV7-2 and TRBJ2-1 gives the full variable domain: GAGVSQSPSNKVTEKGKDVELRCDPISGHTALYWYRQSLGQGLEFLIYFQGNSAPDKSGLPSDRFSAERTGGSVSTLTIQRTQQEDSAVYLCASSLPDKTMKQFFGPGTRLTVL.

The CDR3 sequence: CASSPGPEQYF. CDR3 coding DNA: TGTGCCAGCAGTCCGGGACCTGAGCAGTACTTC. The chain uses TRBV12-3 or TRBV12-4 and TRBJ2-7, with D perhaps assigned TRBD1 or TRBD2 (5 bases each). V was shortened by 5 bases and J by 7 bases, with 9 bases between the two germline ends. This CDR3 comprises 11 residues.

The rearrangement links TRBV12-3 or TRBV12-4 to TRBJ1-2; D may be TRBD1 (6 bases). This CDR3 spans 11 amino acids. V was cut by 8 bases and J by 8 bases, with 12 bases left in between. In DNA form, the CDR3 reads TGTGCCAGCGGGGGGCCCGGCGGCTACACCTTC. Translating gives CASGGPGGYTF.

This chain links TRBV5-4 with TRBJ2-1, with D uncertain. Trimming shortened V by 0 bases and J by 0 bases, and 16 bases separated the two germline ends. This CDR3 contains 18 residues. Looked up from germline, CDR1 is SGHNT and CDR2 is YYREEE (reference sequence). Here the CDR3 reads CASSLGLVGPNSYNEQFF. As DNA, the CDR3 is TGTGCCAGCAGCTTGGGATTGGTAGGCCCCAACTCCTACAATGAGCAGTTCTTC.

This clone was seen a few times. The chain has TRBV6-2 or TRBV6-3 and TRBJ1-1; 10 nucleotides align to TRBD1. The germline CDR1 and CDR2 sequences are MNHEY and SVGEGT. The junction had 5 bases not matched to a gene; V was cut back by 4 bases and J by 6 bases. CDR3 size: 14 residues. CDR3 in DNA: TGTGCCAGCAGTTTACGACAGGGGGCGGCTGAAGCTTTCTTT. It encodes CASSLRQGAAEAFF.

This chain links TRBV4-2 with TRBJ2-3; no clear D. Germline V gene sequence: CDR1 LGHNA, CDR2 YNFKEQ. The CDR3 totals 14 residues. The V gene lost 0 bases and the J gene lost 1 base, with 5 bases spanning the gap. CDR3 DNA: TGTGCCAGCAGCCAAGACCGGGGCACAGATACGCAGTATTTT. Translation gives CASSQDRGTDTQYF.

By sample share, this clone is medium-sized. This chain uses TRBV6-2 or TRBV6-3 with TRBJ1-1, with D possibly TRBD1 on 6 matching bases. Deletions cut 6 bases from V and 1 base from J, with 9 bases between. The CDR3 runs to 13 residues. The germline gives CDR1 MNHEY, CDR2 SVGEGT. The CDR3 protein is CASSRTENTEAFF. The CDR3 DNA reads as TGTGCCAGCAGCCGGACAGAGAACACTGAAGCTTTCTTT.

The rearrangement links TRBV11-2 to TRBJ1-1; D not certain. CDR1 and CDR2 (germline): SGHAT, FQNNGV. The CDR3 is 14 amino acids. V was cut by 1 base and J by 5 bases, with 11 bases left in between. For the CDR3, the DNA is TGTGCCAGCAGCTTAGTCGCGTCGGGTACTGAAGCTTTCTTT. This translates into CASSLVASGTEAFF.

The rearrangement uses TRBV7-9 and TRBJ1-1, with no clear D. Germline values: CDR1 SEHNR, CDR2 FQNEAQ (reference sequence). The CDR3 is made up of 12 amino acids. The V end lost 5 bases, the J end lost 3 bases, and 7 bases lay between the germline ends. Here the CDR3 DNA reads TGTGCCAGCAGCCCACAGCACACTGAAGCTTTCTTT. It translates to CASSPQHTEAFF.

This chain's CDR3 is CASSLEDRGWTEAFF. The DNA for the CDR3 is TGTGCCAGCAGCTTGGAGGACAGGGGGTGGACTGAAGCTTTCTTT. The J gene is TRBJ1-1, the V gene TRBV5-5; 10 bases fit TRBD1. Per the germline V gene, CDR1 is SGHKS and CDR2 is YYEKEE (reference sequence). CDR3 length equals 15 residues. With 0 bases clipped from V and 5 bases from J, the junction kept 4 bases outside the gene matches.

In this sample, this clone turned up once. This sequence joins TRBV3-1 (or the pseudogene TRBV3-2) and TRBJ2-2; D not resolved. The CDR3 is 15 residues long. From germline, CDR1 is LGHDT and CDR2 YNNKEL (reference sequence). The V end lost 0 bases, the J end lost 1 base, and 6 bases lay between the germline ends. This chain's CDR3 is CASSQEGRNTGELFF. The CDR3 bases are TGTGCCAGCAGCCAAGAAGGAAGGAACACCGGGGAGCTGTTTTTT.

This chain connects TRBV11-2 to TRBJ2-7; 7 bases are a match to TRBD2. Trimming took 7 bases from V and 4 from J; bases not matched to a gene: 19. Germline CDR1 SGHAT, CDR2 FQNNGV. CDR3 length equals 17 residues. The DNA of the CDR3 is TGTGCCAGCACCCCTCGGGCGGGAGACGGGAACCTATACGAGCAGTACTTC. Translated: CASTPRAGDGNLYEQYF.

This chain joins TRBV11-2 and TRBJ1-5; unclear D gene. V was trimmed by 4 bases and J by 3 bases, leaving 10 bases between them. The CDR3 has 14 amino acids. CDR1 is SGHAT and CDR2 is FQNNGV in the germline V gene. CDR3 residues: CASSSGPYNQPQHF. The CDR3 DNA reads TGTGCCAGCAGCTCTGGACCTTACAATCAGCCCCAGCATTTT.

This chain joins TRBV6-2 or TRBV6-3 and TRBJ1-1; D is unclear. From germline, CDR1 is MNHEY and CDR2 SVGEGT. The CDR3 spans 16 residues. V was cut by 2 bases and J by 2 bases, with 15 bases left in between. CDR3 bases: TGTGCCAGCAGTTACAGCGGATGGCAACCAAACACTGAAGCTTTCTTT. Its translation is CASSYSGWQPNTEAFF.

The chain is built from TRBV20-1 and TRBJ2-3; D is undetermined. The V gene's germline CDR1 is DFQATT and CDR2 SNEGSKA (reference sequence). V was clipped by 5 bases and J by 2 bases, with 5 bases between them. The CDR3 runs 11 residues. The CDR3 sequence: CSARYTDTQYF. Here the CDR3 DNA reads TGCAGTGCTCGTTACACAGATACGCAGTATTTT.